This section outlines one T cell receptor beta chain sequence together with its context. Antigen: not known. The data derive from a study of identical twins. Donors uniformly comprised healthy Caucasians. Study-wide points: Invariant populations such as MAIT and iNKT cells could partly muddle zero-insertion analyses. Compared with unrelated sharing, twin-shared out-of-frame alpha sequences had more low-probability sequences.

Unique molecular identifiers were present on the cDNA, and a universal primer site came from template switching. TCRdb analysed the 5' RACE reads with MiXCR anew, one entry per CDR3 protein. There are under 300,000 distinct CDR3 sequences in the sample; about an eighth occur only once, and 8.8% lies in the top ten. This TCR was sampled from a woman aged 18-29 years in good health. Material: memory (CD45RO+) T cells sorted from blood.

CDR3 sequence reads: CSAPPGERGDTQYF. CDR3 bases: TGCAGTGCCCCCCCGGGGGAAAGAGGAGATACGCAGTATTTT. The chain is built from TRBV20-1 and TRBJ2-3; D possibly corresponds to TRBD2 (6 bases). The V end lost 6 bases, the J end lost 5 bases, and 18 bases lay between the germline ends. The germline gives CDR1 DFQATT, CDR2 SNEGSKA (reference sequence). The CDR3 totals 14 residues.